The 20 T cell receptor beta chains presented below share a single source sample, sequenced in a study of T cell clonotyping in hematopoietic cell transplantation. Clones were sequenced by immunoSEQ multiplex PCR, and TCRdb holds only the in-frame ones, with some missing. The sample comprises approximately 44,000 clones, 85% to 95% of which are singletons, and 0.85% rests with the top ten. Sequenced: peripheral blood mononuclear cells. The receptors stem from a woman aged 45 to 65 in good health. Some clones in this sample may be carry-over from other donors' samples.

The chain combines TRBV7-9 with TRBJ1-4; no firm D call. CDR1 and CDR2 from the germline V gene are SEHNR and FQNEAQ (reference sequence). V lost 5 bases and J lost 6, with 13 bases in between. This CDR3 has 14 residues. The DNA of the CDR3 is TGTGCCAGCAGCGCCCCACGGGCCTATGAAAAACTGTTTTTT. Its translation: CASSAPRAYEKLFF. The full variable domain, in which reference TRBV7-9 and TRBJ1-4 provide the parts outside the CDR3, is DTGVSQNPRHKITKRGQNVTFRCDPISEHNRLYWYRQTLGQGPEFLTYFQNEAQLEKSRLLSDRFSAERPKGSFSTLEIQRTEQGDSAMYLCASSAPRAYEKLFFGSGTQLSVL.

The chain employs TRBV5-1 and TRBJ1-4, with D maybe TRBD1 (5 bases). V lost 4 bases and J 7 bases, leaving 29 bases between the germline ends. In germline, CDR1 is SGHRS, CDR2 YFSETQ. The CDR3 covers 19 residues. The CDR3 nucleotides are TGCGCCAGCAGCATTTCTTACCCGGGACTCCCGGCGGTTGGTGAAAAACTGTTTTTT. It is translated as CASSISYPGLPAVGEKLFF.

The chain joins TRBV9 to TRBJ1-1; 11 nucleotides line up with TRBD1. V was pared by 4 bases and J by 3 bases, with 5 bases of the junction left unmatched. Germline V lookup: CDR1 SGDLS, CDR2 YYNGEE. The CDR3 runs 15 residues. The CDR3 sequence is CASSPGTGGDTEAFF. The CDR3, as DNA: TGTGCCAGCAGCCCAGGGACAGGGGGTGACACTGAAGCTTTCTTT.

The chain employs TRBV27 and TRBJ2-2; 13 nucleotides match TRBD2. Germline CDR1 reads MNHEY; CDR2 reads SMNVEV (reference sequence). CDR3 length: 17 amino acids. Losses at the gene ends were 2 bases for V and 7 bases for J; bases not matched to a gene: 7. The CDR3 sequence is CASSLILAGGQGGELFF. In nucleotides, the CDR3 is TGTGCCAGCAGTTTAATACTAGCGGGGGGGCAAGGCGGGGAGCTGTTTTTT.

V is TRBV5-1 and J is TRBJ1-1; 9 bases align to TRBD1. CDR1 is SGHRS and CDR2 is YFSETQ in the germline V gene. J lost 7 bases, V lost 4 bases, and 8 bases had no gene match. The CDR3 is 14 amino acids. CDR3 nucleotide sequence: TGCGCCAGCAGCCCCGGGACAGGGCTGGGTGAAGCTTTCTTT. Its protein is CASSPGTGLGEAFF.

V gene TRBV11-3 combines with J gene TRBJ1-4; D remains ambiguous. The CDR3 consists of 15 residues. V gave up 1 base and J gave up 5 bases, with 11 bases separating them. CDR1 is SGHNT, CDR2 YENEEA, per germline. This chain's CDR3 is CASSLGSYRNEKLFF. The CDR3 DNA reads TGTGCCAGCAGCTTAGGGTCGTACAGAAATGAAAAACTGTTTTTT.

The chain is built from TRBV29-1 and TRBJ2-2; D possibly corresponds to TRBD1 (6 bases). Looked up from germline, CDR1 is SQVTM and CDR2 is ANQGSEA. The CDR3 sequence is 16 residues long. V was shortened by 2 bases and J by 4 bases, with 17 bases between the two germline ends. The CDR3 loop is CSVERVTGAATGELFF. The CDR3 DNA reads TGCAGCGTTGAACGGGTGACAGGCGCCGCCACCGGGGAGCTGTTTTTT.

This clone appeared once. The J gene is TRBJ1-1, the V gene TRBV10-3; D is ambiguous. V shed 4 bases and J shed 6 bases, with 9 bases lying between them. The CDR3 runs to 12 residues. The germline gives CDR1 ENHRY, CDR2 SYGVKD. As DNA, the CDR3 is TGTGCCATCAGTGCGCGTGGTTCTGAAGCTTTCTTT. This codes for CAISARGSEAFF.

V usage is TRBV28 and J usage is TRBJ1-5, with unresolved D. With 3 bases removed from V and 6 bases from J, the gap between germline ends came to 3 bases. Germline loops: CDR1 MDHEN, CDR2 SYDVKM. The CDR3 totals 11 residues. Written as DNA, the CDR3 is TGTGCCAGCAGTTTCGGTCAGCCCCAGCATTTT. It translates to CASSFGQPQHF. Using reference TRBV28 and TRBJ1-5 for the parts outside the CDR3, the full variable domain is DVKVTQSSRYLVKRTGEKVFLECVQDMDHENMFWYRQDPGLGLRLIYFSYDVKMKEKGDIPEGYSVSREKKERFSLILESASTNQTSMYLCASSFGQPQHFGDGTRLSIL.

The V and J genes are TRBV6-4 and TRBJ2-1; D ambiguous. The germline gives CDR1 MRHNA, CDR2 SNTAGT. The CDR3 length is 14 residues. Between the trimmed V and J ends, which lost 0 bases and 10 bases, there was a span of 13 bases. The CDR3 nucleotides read TGTGCCAGCAGTGACTCGGTAGAAATTGGGGAGCAGTTCTTC. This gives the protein CASSDSVEIGEQFF.

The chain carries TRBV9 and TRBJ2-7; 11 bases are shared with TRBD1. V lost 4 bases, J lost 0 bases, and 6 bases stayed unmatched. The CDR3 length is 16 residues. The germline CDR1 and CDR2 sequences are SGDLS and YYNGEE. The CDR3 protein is CASSPGQGAGSYEQYF. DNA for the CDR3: TGTGCCAGCAGCCCCGGACAGGGGGCCGGCTCCTACGAGCAGTACTTC.

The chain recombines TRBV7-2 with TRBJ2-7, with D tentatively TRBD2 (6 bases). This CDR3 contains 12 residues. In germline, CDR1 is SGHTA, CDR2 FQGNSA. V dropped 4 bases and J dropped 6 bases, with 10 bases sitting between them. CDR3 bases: TGTGCCAGCAGCTCCGGGAGTCTCGAGCAGTACTTC. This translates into CASSSGSLEQYF.

The CDR3, as DNA: TGTGCCAGCAGCCAAGGGCCGGGCGGGGGGGCCCTCTTCTATGAGCAGTTCTTC. As protein: CASSQGPGGGALFYEQFF. The chain couples TRBV14 to TRBJ2-1; TRBD2 agrees at 9 bases. From germline, CDR1 is SGHDN and CDR2 FVKESK. CDR3 length: 18 residues. The trim removed 1 base at V and 8 bases at J, leaving 15 bases unmatched.

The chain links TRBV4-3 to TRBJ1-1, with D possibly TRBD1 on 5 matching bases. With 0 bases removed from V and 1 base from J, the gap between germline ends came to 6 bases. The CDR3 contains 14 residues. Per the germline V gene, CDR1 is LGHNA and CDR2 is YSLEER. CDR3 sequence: CASSQDRANTEAFF. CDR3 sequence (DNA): TGCGCCAGCAGCCAAGACAGGGCGAACACTGAAGCTTTCTTT.

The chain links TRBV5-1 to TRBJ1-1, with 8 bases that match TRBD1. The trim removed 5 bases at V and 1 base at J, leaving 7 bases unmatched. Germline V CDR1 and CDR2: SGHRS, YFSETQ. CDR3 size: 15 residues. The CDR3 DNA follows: TGCGCCAGCAGAGGGCGGACAGGGACGAACACTGAAGCTTTCTTT. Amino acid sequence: CASRGRTGTNTEAFF.

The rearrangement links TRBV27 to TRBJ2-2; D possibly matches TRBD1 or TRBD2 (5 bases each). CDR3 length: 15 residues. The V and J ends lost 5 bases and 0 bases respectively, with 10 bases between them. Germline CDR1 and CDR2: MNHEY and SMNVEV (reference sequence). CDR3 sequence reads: CASSPRGSNTGELFF. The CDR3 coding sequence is TGTGCCAGCAGTCCACGGGGCTCGAACACCGGGGAGCTGTTTTTT.

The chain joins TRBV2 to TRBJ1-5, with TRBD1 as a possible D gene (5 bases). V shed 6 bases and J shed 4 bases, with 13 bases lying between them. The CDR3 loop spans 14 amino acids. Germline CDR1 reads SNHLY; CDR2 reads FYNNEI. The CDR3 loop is CASSQGQTNQPQHF. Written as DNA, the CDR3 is TGTGCCAGCAGCCAAGGACAAACTAATCAGCCCCAGCATTTT. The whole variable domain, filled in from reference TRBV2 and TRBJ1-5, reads EPEVTQTPSHQVTQMGQEVILRCVPISNHLYFYWYRQILGQKVEFLVSFYNNEISEKSEIFDDQFSVERPDGSNFTLKIRSTKLEDSAMYFCASSQGQTNQPQHFGDGTRLSIL.

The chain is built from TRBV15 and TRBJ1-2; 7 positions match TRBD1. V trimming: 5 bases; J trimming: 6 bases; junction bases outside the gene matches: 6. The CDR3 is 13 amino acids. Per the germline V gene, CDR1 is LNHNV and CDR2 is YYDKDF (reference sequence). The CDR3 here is CATSLTRGHGYTF. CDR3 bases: TGTGCCACCAGCTTGACAAGGGGGCATGGCTACACCTTC.

CDR3 DNA sequence: TGTGCCATCAGTGAACCGGCTTTAGGACAAACCCACACAGATACGCAGTATTTT. It translates to CAISEPALGQTHTDTQYF. The chain couples TRBV10-3 to TRBJ2-3; a weak D match, TRBD1 (5 bases). The CDR3 loop spans 18 amino acids. Trimming cost V 3 bases and J 2 bases, with 21 bases left between them. CDR1 is ENHRY, CDR2 SYGVKD, per germline.

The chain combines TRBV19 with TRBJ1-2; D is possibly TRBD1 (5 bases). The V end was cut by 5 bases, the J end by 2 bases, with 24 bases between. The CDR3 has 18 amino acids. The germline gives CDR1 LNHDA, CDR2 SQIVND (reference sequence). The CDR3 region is CASSGAKQGLNSNYGYTF. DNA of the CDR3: TGTGCCAGTAGTGGGGCCAAGCAGGGCCTCAATTCCAACTATGGCTACACCTTC.